A selection of T cell receptor beta chains follows, all from one sample in a study of blood T cell repertoires in COVID-19. The assay was immunoSEQ multiplex PCR, and TCRdb's table has in-frame clones only and misses some. The sample lists around 190,000 clones; roughly 88% were seen once. The sequenced material came from peripheral blood. Receptors originate from a man in his fifties or sixties with COVID-19, enrolled during active disease. Both conserved end residues are part of each CDR3. The D gene is left open where the match is weak. Clone size, where shown, is once, few, many, or a class for clones that have expanded.

d_gene	v_gene	abundance	len	j_gene	CDR3aa	CDR3nt
TRBD1	TRBV7-2	.	14	TRBJ1-1	CASSYPGQGREAFF	TGTGCCAGCAGCTACCCGGGACAGGGGCGTGAAGCTTTCTTT
TRBD1	TRBV15	.	16	TRBJ2-7	CATSRPGQGAPHEQYF	TGTGCCACCAGCAGACCGGGACAGGGGGCTCCCCACGAGCAGTACTTC
.	TRBV19	.	15	TRBJ1-1	CASSIRTDMNTEAFF	TGTGCCAGTAGTATTAGGACAGATATGAACACTGAAGCTTTCTTT
TRBD1	TRBV18	.	16	TRBJ1-5	CASSHGQGARDQPQHF	TGTGCCAGCTCCCACGGACAGGGGGCGCGGGATCAGCCCCAGCATTTT
TRBD2	TRBV5-1	few	16	TRBJ2-3	CASSLGLAGETDTQYF	TGCGCCAGCAGCTTGGGACTAGCGGGAGAAACAGATACGCAGTATTTT
.	TRBV6-2/TRBV6-3	.	17	TRBJ1-6	CASSSKIGWAVNSPLHF	TGTGCCAGCAGCTCTAAGATTGGGTGGGCCGTCAATTCACCCCTCCACTTT
TRBD2	TRBV3-1/TRBV3-2	.	15	TRBJ2-3	CASSKLAGGTDTQYF	TGTGCCAGCAGCAAACTAGCGGGAGGCACAGATACGCAGTATTTT
.	TRBV27	.	16	TRBJ1-2	CASSLSGAGAKRGYTF	TGTGCCAGCAGTTTATCGGGGGCCGGGGCGAAGAGGGGCTACACCTTC
.	TRBV3-1/TRBV3-2	once	13	TRBJ2-2	CASSPPYTGELFF	TGTGCCAGCAGCCCCCCTTACACCGGGGAGCTGTTTTTT
.	TRBV5-1	once	11	TRBJ2-1	CASLAQNEQFF	TGCGCCAGCTTGGCCCAAAATGAGCAGTTCTTC
.	TRBV6-2/TRBV6-3	.	16	TRBJ1-5	CASSYSIGRVGQPQHF	TGTGCCAGCAGTTACTCGATCGGCAGGGTCGGCCAGCCCCAGCATTTT
TRBD1	TRBV6-4	.	16	TRBJ1-5	CATHADRGYSNQPQHF	TGTGCCACCCATGCTGACAGGGGATATAGCAATCAGCCCCAGCATTTT
.	TRBV19	.	13	TRBJ1-6	CTSGNSWNSPLHF	TGTACCAGTGGAAACAGCTGGAATTCACCCCTCCACTTT
TRBD2	TRBV7-8	.	16	TRBJ2-2	CASNPLSAGVTGELFF	TGTGCCAGCAACCCCCTGTCCGCGGGGGTAACCGGGGAGCTGTTTTTT
.	TRBV21-1	once	16	TRBJ2-1	CASSNTSGKDDNEQFF	TGTGCCAGCAGCAACACTAGCGGGAAAGACGACAATGAGCAGTTCTTC
TRBD1	TRBV5-1	.	15	TRBJ1-1	CASSFDRVRNTEAFF	TGCGCCAGCAGCTTCGACAGGGTTCGTAACACTGAAGCTTTCTTT
.	TRBV5-5	.	16	TRBJ1-4	CASSLRVASRGEKLFF	TGTGCCAGCAGCTTGCGAGTCGCGAGTAGGGGAGAAAAACTGTTTTTT
.	TRBV11-2	.	13	TRBJ2-5	CASSLGHQETQYF	TGTGCCAGCAGCTTAGGGCACCAAGAGACCCAGTACTTC
TRBD2	TRBV19	.	13	TRBJ2-7	CASSWGEGSEQYF	TGTGCCAGTAGTTGGGGGGAGGGCAGCGAGCAGTACTTC
.	TRBV27	.	14	TRBJ2-7	CASPGVSYTGEQYF	TGTGCCAGCCCCGGGGTCTCCTATACGGGCGAGCAGTACTTC
TRBD1	TRBV7-9	.	14	TRBJ1-4	CASSLGQGNEKLFF	TGTGCCAGCAGCCTCGGACAGGGGAATGAAAAACTGTTTTTT
.	TRBV27	few	17	TRBJ1-6	CASSFSGRSSYNSPLHF	TGTGCCAGCAGTTTTTCCGGGAGGAGCTCCTATAATTCACCCCTCCACTTT
TRBD2	TRBV29-1	.	15	TRBJ2-1	CSVEAPGGGRGEQFF	TGCAGCGTTGAAGCCCCCGGCGGGGGAAGGGGCGAGCAGTTCTTC
TRBD1	TRBV7-2	.	17	TRBJ1-1	CASSVRDRGFRNTEAFF	TGTGCCAGCAGCGTCCGGGACAGGGGGTTCAGGAACACTGAAGCTTTCTTT
TRBD1	TRBV19	.	18	TRBJ2-6	CASSFRGTGSSGANVLTF	TGTGCCAGTAGTTTCCGAGGGACAGGGAGCTCTGGGGCCAACGTCCTGACTTTC
.	TRBV27	.	17	TRBJ2-1	CASSFASQGISYNEQFF	TGTGCCAGCAGTTTCGCCTCACAGGGTATATCCTACAATGAGCAGTTCTTC
.	TRBV24-1	.	13	TRBJ2-3	CATTGKDTDTQYF	TGTGCCACAACGGGGAAAGACACAGATACGCAGTATTTT
.	TRBV15	.	13	TRBJ1-4	CATKYRGNEKLFF	TGTGCCACCAAATATAGGGGAAATGAAAAACTGTTTTTT
.	TRBV27	.	13	TRBJ1-2	CASSLSQGNGYTF	TGTGCCAGCAGTTTATCGCAGGGGAACGGCTACACCTTC
.	TRBV28	once	14	TRBJ1-4	CASSFTLGEKELFF	TGTGCCAGCAGTTTTACGTTGGGCGAGAAGGAACTGTTTTTT
.	TRBV10-3	.	13	TRBJ2-5	CAGGGPPQETQYF	TGTGCCGGCGGGGGCCCCCCCCAAGAGACCCAGTACTTC
.	TRBV6-2/TRBV6-3	.	15	TRBJ1-5	CASSYGGDSNQPQHF	TGTGCCAGCAGTTACGGGGGGGATAGCAATCAGCCCCAGCATTTT
.	TRBV3-1/TRBV3-2	once	15	TRBJ1-6	CASSQGGGDNSPLHF	TGTGCCAGCAGCCAAGGCGGGGGGGATAATTCACCCCTCCACTTT
.	TRBV5-1	.	16	TRBJ2-7	CASSLGPQGSGYEQYF	TGCGCCAGCAGCTTGGGTCCCCAGGGTAGCGGCTACGAGCAGTACTTC
TRBD1	TRBV25-1	.	16	TRBJ2-1	CASSDKGQGWYNEQFF	TGTGCCAGCAGTGATAAGGGACAGGGGTGGTACAATGAGCAGTTCTTC
TRBD1	TRBV24-1	.	15	TRBJ1-1	CATSDPRTGNTEAFF	TGTGCCACCAGTGATCCCAGGACAGGGAACACTGAAGCTTTCTTT
TRBD2	TRBV18	.	13	TRBJ2-3	CAIPGLATDTQYF	TGTGCCATCCCGGGACTAGCTACAGATACGCAGTATTTT
.	TRBV28	.	12	TRBJ1-3	CASSQFGNTIYF	TGTGCCAGCAGCCAGTTCGGAAACACCATATATTTT
.	TRBV11-3	.	12	TRBJ2-2	CASSLTPGELFF	TGTGCCAGCAGCCTAACGCCCGGGGAGCTGTTTTTT
.	TRBV5-1	.	13	TRBJ2-7	CASSLEQGYEQYF	TGCGCCAGCAGCTTAGAACAGGGCTACGAGCAGTACTTC
.	TRBV12-2	.	17	TRBJ2-4	CASRSGPVGMAKNIQYF	TGTGCAAGTCGCTCTGGGCCCGTCGGGATGGCCAAAAACATTCAGTACTTC
.	TRBV7-9	.	15	TRBJ1-2	CASSLAGLTNYGYTF	TGTGCCAGCAGCTTAGCGGGACTGACTAACTATGGCTACACCTTC
.	TRBV6-5	.	13	TRBJ1-2	CASRLLQGYGYTF	TGTGCCAGCAGGCTTCTACAGGGCTATGGCTACACCTTC
.	TRBV30	.	14	TRBJ2-7	CAWRRPPSFYEQYF	TGTGCCTGGAGGCGGCCCCCGTCTTTCTACGAGCAGTACTTC
.	TRBV4-2	.	17	TRBJ2-3	CASSASPGLGLTDTQYF	TGTGCCAGCAGCGCAAGCCCGGGTTTGGGACTCACAGATACGCAGTATTTT
.	TRBV12-1	.	18	TRBJ2-7	CASSHPGLATGFPYEQYF	TGTGCCAGCAGCCATCCGGGACTAGCGACAGGTTTTCCCTACGAGCAGTACTTC
.	TRBV6-2/TRBV6-3	.	16	TRBJ2-2	CASSKQGAVNTGELFF	TGTGCCAGCAGTAAGCAAGGGGCCGTGAACACCGGGGAGCTGTTTTTT
TRBD1	TRBV30	.	13	TRBJ2-7	CAWMGTGRDEQYF	TGTGCCTGGATGGGGACAGGGAGAGACGAGCAGTACTTC
.	TRBV10-2	once	15	TRBJ2-7	CASSLAVVGDYEQYF	TGCGCCAGCAGTTTAGCGGTTGTGGGAGACTACGAGCAGTACTTC
TRBD1	TRBV6-4	.	13	TRBJ1-1	CASRQGKNTEAFF	TGTGCCAGCAGACAGGGGAAGAACACTGAAGCTTTCTTT
TRBD2	TRBV3-1/TRBV3-2	.	16	TRBJ2-1	CASSQDVSGRFGEQFF	TGTGCCAGCAGCCAAGATGTCAGCGGGAGGTTTGGGGAGCAGTTCTTC
TRBD2	TRBV5-1	.	15	TRBJ2-3	CASSLGAGREDTQYF	TGCGCCAGCAGCTTGGGGGCAGGGAGGGAAGATACGCAGTATTTT
.	TRBV4-2	.	15	TRBJ1-5	CASSQDRQGGQPQHF	TGTGCCAGCAGCCAAGATCGGCAGGGAGGTCAGCCCCAGCATTTT
TRBD2	TRBV7-3	.	15	TRBJ2-1	CASSSKGGTSGAQFF	TGTGCCAGCAGCTCGAAGGGCGGGACTAGCGGGGCGCAGTTCTTC